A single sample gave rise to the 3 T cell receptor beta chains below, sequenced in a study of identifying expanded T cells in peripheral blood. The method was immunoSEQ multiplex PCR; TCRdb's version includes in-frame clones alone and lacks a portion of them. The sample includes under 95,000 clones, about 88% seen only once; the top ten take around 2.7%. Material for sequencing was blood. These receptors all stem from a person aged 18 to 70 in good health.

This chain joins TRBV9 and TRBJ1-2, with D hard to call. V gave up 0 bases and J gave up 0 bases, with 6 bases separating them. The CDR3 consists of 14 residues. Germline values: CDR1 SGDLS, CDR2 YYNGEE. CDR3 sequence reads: CASSVGAANYGYTF. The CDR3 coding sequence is TGTGCCAGCAGCGTAGGGGCGGCTAACTATGGCTACACCTTC.

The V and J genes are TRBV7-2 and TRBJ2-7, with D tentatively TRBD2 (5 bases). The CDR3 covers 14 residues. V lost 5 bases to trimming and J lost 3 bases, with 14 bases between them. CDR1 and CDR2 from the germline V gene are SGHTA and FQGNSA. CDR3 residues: CASSRGFSSYEQYF. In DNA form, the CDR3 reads TGTGCCAGCAGCCGAGGGTTCTCGAGCTACGAGCAGTACTTC.

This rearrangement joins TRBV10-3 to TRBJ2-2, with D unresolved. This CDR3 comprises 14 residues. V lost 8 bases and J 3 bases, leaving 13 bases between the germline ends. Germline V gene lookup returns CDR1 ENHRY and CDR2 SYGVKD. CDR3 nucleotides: TGTGCCATCGGCGACCCGACCCACACCGGGGAGCTGTTTTTT. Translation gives CAIGDPTHTGELFF.